What follows are 2 T cell receptor beta chains derived from one specimen sequenced in a study of blood T cell repertoires in COVID-19. Profiled with immunoSEQ multiplex PCR; TCRdb holds only in-frame clones, not every one. The table shows tens of thousands of clones, with approximately 90% occurring only once. Material for sequencing was peripheral blood. The source of these receptors is a woman aged 55-69 years with acute or convalescent COVID-19.

V gene TRBV5-4 combines with J gene TRBJ2-3; perhaps TRBD2 as D (5 bases). This CDR3 is 15 amino acids long. V was cut by 3 bases and J by 2 bases, with 13 bases left in between. The germline V gene has CDR1 SGHNT and CDR2 YYREEE (reference sequence). The CDR3 nucleotides are TGTGCCAGCAGCTCGCGGGCCCGACCCACAGATACGCAGTATTTT. Its protein product is CASSSRARPTDTQYF.

The chain links TRBV6-5 to TRBJ2-6; D is ambiguous. Trimming stripped 4 bases from V and 3 bases from J, with 10 bases between. The germline V gene has CDR1 MNHEY and CDR2 SVGAGI. CDR3 length equals 15 residues. The CDR3 nucleotides read TGTGCCAGCAGTTTCGCCCGGGTTGGGGCCAACGTCCTGACTTTC. Protein sequence: CASSFARVGANVLTF.